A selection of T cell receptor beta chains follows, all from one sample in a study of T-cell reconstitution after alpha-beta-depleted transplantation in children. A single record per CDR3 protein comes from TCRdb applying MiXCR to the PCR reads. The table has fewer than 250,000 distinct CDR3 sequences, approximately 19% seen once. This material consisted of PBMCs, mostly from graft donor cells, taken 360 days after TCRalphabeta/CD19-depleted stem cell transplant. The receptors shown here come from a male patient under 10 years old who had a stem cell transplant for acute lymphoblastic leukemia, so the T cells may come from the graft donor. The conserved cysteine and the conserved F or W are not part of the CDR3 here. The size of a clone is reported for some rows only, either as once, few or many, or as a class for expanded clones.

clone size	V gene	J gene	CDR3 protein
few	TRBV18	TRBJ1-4	ASSPRPPGETEKLF
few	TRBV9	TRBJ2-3	ASSGGLGTDTQY
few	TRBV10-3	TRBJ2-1	AISESDLEPYNEQF
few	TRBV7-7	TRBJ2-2	ASSLGFGPGATGELF
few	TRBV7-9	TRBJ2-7	ASSFPLDKGHEQY
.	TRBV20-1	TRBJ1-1	SASEGGTEAF
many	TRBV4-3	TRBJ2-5	ASSQEARGMETQY
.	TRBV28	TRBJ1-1	ASRNSQARPEAF
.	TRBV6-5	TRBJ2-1	ASSSRLAEEQF
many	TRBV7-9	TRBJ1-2	ASSLRRQNGYT
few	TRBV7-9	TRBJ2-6	ASSHKAGANVLT
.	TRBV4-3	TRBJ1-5	ASSQEASRDPQH
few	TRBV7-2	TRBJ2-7	ASSRQGAGSGYEQY
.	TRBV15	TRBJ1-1	ATSLPSVRVGEAF
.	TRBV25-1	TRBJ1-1	ASSVMGGKPSTEAF
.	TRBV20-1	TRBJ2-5	SAATPRETQY
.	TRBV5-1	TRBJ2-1	ASRGTSGENEQF
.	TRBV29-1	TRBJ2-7	SVRGDHRGGEQY
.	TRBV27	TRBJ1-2	ASSLSKGRGYGYT
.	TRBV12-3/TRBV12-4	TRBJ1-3	ASSRQGSGNTIY
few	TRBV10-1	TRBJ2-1	ASSAWDGNYNEQF
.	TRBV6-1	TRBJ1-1	ASSEWDGNTEAF
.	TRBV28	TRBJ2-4	ASSLEDGRDIQY
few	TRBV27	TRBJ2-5	ASSFTRVQETQY
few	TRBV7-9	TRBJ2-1	ASSLLIGPGGLNEQF
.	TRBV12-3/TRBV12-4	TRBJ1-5	ASSLGRGRNQPQH
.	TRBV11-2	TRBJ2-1	ASNVPGGGPYNEQF
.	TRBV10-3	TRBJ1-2	ATVSPGQGGGYT
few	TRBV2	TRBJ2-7	ASRGTASYEQY
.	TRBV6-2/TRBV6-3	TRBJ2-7	ASSYPTREQY
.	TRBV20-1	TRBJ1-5	SAQGRRTGRAQPQH
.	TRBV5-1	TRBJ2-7	ASSFRDREYEQY
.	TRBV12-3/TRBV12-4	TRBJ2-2	AARRTGELF
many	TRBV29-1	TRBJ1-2	SVVTGNYGYT
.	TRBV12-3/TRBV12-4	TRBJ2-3	ASSLFGVGRPDTQY
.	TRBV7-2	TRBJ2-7	ASSLEGGVSTYEQY
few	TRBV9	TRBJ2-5	ASSIDRGPQETQY
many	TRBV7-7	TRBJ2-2	ASSNQAMGNTGELF
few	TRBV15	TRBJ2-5	ATSRAGTSGVETQY
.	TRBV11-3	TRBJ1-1	ASSEQGWNTEAF
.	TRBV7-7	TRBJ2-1	ASSLVSSGDEQF
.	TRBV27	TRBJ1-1	ASSPLTGTTEAF
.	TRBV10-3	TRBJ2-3	AIRVPASGSTDTQY
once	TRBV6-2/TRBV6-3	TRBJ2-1	ASRSSGGANEQF
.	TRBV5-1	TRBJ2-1	ASSGTTSGSYNEQF
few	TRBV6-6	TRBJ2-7	ASSYPGSYEQY
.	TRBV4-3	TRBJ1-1	ASSRMTGDTEAF
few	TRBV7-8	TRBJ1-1	ASSLLGRNTEAF
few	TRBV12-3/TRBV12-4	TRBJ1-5	ASSFKGVQPQH
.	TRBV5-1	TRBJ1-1	ASSLRSLNTEAF
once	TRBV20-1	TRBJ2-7	SATTSGSLSYEQY
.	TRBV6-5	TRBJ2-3	ASSYVSPGSTDTQY
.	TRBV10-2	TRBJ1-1	ASRLNRGGMNTEAF
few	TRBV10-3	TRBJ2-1	AITAGGRNDEQF
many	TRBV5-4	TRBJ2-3	ASSLSTTDTQY